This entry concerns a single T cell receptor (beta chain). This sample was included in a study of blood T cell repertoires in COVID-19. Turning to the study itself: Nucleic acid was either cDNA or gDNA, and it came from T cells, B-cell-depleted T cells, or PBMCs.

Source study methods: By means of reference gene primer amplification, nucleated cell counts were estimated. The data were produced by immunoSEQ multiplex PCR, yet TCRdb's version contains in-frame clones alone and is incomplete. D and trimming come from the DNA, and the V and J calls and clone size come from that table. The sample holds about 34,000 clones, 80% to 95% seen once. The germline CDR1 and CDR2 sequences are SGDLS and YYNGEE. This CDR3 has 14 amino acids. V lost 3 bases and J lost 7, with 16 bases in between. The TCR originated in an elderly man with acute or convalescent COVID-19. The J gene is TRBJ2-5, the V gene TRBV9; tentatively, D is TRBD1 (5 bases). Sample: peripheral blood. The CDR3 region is CASSEGILVGTQYF. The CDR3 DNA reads TGTGCCAGCAGCGAGGGGATATTGGTAGGGACCCAGTACTTC.